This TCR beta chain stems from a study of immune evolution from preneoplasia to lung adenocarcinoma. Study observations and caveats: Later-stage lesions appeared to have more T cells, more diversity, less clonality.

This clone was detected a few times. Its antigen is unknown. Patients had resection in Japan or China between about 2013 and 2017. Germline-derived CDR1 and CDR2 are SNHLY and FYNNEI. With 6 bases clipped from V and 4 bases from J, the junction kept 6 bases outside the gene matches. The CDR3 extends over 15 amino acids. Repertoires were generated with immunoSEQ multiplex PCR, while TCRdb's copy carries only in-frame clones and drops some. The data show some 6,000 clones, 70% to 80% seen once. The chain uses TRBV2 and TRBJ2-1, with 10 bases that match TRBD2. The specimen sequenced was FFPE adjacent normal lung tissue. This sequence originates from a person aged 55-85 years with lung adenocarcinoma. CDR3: CASRAGTSVYNEQFF. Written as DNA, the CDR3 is TGTGCCAGCAGGGCCGGGACTAGCGTTTACAATGAGCAGTTCTTC.